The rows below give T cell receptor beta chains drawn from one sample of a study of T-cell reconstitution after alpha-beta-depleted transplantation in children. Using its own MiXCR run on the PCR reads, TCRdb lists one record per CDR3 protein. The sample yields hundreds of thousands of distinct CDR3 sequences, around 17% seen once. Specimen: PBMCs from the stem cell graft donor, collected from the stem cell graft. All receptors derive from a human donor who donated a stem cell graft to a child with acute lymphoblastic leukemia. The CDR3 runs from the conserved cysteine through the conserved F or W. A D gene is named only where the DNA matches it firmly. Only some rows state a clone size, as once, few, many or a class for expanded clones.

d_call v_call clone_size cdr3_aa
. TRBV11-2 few CASSLLRGAEAFF
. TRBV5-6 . CASSPGPIVNTQYF
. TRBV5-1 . CASTRARDTEAFF
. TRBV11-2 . CASSSRGWATNTGELFF
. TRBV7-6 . CASSPGTDLYNEQFF
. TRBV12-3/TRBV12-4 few CASRSGAQETQYF
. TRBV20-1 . CSVPSRSGWETQYF
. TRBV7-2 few CASSPYTAEATF
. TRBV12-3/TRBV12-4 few CASSSSASYEQYF
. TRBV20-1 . CSASDGYSYEQYF
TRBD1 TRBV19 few CASSPPQGVPYEQYF
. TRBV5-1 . CASSLAINTDTQYF
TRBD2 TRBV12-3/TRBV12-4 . CASSLPAGSGTGELFF
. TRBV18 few CASSPVRQAATNEKLFF
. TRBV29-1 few CSVESGTFYGYTF
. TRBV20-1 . CSANWTANTGELFF
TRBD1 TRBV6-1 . CASLKGAILDTQYF
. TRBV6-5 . CASRLAVNNEQFF
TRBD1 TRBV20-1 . CSARGGTGFYNEQFF
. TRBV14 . CASSQDPLLLNEQFF
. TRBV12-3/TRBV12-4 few CASSEVREQETQYF
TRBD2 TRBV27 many CASSRGLAVYEQYF
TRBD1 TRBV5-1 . CASSTGAGTAFYEQYF
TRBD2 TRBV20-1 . CSARAFSGRQLGDTQYF
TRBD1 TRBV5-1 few CASTLAGTGPYEQYF
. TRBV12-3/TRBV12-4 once CASRPRDPYNEQFF
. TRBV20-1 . CSARGWLGAADYGYTF
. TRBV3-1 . CASSHSTEAFF
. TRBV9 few CASSQGSASTDTQYF
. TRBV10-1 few CASRPKLTGPYHF
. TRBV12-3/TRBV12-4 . CASSFMGYSYEQYF
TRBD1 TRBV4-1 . CASRPGTGRVQNTEAFF
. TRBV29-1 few CSVIPGGTAEAQYF
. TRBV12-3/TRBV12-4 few CASSGLNEKLFF
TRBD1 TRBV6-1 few CASSDRVRTGVTQPQHF
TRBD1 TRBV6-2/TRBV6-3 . CASSYTGVSYEQYF
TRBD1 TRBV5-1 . CASSASSGGISPLHF
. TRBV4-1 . CASSQASVSYEQYF
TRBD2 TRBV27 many CASSRLAGRLADTQYF
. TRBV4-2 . CASSLEPGRRNTEAFF
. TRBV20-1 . CSAKAGANVLTF
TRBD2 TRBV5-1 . CASSRPPSGRLYYEQYF
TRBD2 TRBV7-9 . CASSPPPGGPPTQYF
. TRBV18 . CASSPAPSPYEQYF
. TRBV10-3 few CAISESEAGETQYF
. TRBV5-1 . CASSSGPNSYEQYF
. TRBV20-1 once CSARGGALEAFF
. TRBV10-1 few CASRREASAERNEQFF
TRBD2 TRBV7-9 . CASSRLVSGLSSYEQYF